The subject of this entry is one T cell receptor beta chain. As yet, its antigen is unknown. This table comes from immunoSEQ multiplex PCR, and its TCRdb copy is limited to in-frame clones, with some not included. Among about 62,000 clones listed, 79% were seen once. Germline values: CDR1 LNHNV, CDR2 YYDKDF (reference sequence). V lost 5 bases, J lost 1 base, and 8 bases lay in between. This CDR3 is 14 amino acids long. This record comes from a study of OX40 agonist ivuxolimab in advanced cancers. Whole-study findings and limits: The mean number of expanded clones was higher in CD8+ T cells than in CD4+.

The V and J genes are TRBV15 and TRBJ2-2; perhaps TRBD2 as D (5 bases). Sample: CD4+ or CD8+ T cells sorted from blood, taken in a trial of the OX40 agonist ivuxolimab. This clonotype originated in an adult with an advanced solid tumor such as melanoma, head and neck, liver or kidney cancer. The CDR3 sequence: CATSLRGNTGELFF. CDR3 DNA sequence: TGTGCCACCAGCTTACGGGGGAACACCGGGGAGCTGTTTTTT. The variable domain in full, completed from reference TRBV15 and TRBJ2-2, reads DAMVIQNPRYQVTQFGKPVTLSCSQTLNHNVMYWYQQKSSQAPKLLFHYYDKDFNNEADTPDNFQSRRPNTSFCFLDIRSPGLGDTAMYLCATSLRGNTGELFFGEGSRLTVL.